This TCR beta chain derives from a study of control samples from healthy donors and cancer patients. Profiling relied on immunoSEQ multiplex PCR, and the TCRdb table lists in-frame clones only, not all of them. This table has 94,000 or so clones, roughly 83% appearing once. V was trimmed by 0 bases and J by 4 bases, leaving 9 bases between them. The CDR3 runs to 14 residues. CDR1 and CDR2 (germline): LGHNA, YSLEER. Sequenced material: PBMCs. This TCR was recovered from an older man with lung cancer. The chain links TRBV4-3 to TRBJ1-1; D not resolved. Written as DNA, the CDR3 is TGCGCCAGCAGCCAAGAGGGCCCTCCCACTGAAGCTTTCTTT. Translating it yields CASSQEGPPTEAFF.